Detailed here is one T cell receptor beta chain. The sample originates from a study of blood T cell repertoires in COVID-19. Study as a whole: Acute-phase and convalescent COVID-19 samples originated in the United States, Italy and Spain.

Per the original data handling: Amplification from reference gene primers served as the basis for estimated nucleated cell counts. Measured with immunoSEQ multiplex PCR; TCRdb has only the in-frame clones, and not every one. Clone size and the V and J calls come from that table; the DNA yielded D and trimming. The data hold about 350,000 clones, with about 90% observed a single time. This CDR3 has 15 amino acids. CDR1 is KGHSH and CDR2 is LQKENI in the germline V gene. Trimming removed 6 bases from V and 9 bases from J; junction bases left unmatched: 14. Clinical histories supplied by participants themselves formed the basis of cohort assignment. Either two negative PCRs, clearance, or symptom resolution qualified Cohort 3 donors as recovered.

The rearrangement links TRBV18 to TRBJ2-1, with 7 bases aligning to TRBD1. The TCR was taken from a woman aged 30 to 39 who had recovered from COVID-19. The sample consisted of PBMCs or T cells enriched from blood (not recorded which). CDR3 bases: TGTGCCAGCTCTCACAAGGGGGCGCTTTTTAGTGAGCAGTTCTTC. Protein: CASSHKGALFSEQFF. Together with reference TRBV18 and TRBJ2-1, the CDR3 gives the full variable domain: NAGVMQNPRHLVRRRGQEARLRCSPMKGHSHVYWYRQLPEEGLKFMVYLQKENIIDESGMPKERFSAEFPKEGPSILRIQQVVRGDSAAYFCASSHKGALFSEQFFGPGTRLTVL.